Shown below are 2 T cell receptor beta chains from a single sample sequenced in a study of cytomegalovirus exposure and HLA in healthy donors. The PCR had 60 Vbeta and 13 Jbeta primers. The repertoire was sequenced with immunoSEQ multiplex PCR; TCRdb's copy has only in-frame clones and lacks some. The sample contains 150,000 or so clones, 75% of which appear only once. The sequenced material came from PBMCs. The origin of the receptors is a man between 18 and 29 years old in good health and CMV-seropositive.

V usage is TRBV27 and J usage is TRBJ2-7; 7 bases align to TRBD2. CDR3 length equals 14 residues. J was trimmed by 6 bases and V by 6 bases; bases with no gene match: 11. Germline CDR1 MNHEY, CDR2 SMNVEV (reference sequence). In DNA form, the CDR3 reads TGTGCCAGCAGCTCGGGACTACCCCACCTCGAGCAGTACTTC. Translating it yields CASSSGLPHLEQYF.

This clone was counted once. This chain joins TRBV30 and TRBJ1-5, with D hard to call. In germline, CDR1 is GTSNPN, CDR2 SVGIG (reference sequence). The CDR3 extends over 17 amino acids. Trimming left V 0 bases short and J 4 bases short, with 19 bases between. The CDR3 loop is CAWSVGLAAGWNQPQHF. The CDR3 DNA is TGTGCCTGGAGTGTAGGGTTGGCGGCGGGGTGGAATCAGCCCCAGCATTTT.